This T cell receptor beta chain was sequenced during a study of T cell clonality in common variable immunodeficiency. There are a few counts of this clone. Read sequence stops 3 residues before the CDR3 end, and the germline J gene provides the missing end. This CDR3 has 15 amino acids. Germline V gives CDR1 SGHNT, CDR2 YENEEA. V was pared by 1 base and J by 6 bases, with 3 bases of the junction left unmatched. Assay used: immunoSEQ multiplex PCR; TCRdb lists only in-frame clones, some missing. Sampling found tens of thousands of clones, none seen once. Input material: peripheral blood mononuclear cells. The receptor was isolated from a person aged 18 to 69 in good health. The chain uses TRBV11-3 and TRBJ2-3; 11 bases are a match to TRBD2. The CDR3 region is CASSLASGGRDTQYF. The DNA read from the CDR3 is TGTGCCAGCAGCTTAGCTAGCGGGGGGCGTGATACG.